Listed here is a single TCR beta chain. This clonotype has more than one count but fewer than ten. Its antigen remains undetermined. Base quality data are lacking; no much larger clone is found one base away. The protocol used for the library was PCR. This sample was sequenced with an Illumina HiSeq 2500. Molecular barcoding was employed in the preparation of TCR libraries, with unique molecular identifiers being used to normalize TCRbeta repertoire quantification. The raw public data were reprocessed by TCRdb itself: fastp quality trimming at Q25, MiXCR clonotype calling, in-frame beta chains only. Entries are consolidated by CDR3 protein sequence, retaining the most common genes and DNA. Across this sample there are fewer than 700,000 distinct CDR3 sequences, with over 10% seen only once. Approximately 2.1% of the sample lies in the top ten. Trimming at the junction amounts to 0 bases on V and 0 bases on J, and the germline ends lie 15 bases apart. From cysteine to phenylalanine, the CDR3 is 18 amino acids long. The DNA shown is the 54-base CDR3, in frame from base 1. Via the germline V gene, CDR1 is SGHTA and CDR2 FQGTGA.

What the treatment or condition label conveys for this sample: allogeneic hematopoietic cell transplantation with graft depleted of TCRalphabeta T cells and CD19 B cells. The transplant recipients were children given TCRalphabeta/CD19-depleted allogeneic hematopoietic cell grafts. This entry comes from a study of T-cell reconstitution after alpha-beta-depleted transplantation in children (dated by TCRdb to between 2015 and 2016). Notes on the research overall: T-cell immune reconstitution after TCRalphabeta/CD19-depleted allogeneic hematopoietic cell transplantation in children was quantitatively tracked in the study by means of TCR repertoire profiling.

The study at large found these results: Apparently early alphabetaT-cell count recovery about two months after transplant reportedly relied on only several hundred rapidly expanded clones derived from non-depleted graft cells. In some patients, high TCRbeta diversity at day 60 was attributed to recipient T cells and intrathymic progenitors that had survived conditioning. Over subsequent months, a decline in hyperexpanded clone frequencies was noted, and after one year, T-cell counts and TCRbeta diversity were mostly ascribed to newly produced T cells.

In this chain, TRBV7-3 is recombined with TRBJ2-1, with no D gene named confidently. The TCR originated in a male patient younger than 18 who had a stem cell transplant for acute myeloid leukemia, so the T cells may come from the graft donor. Sample: PBMCs, mostly from graft donor cells, taken 360 days after TCRalphabeta/CD19-depleted stem cell transplant. The nucleotide sequence is TGTGCCAGCAGCTTAACGGGCCCCCTAGATAGCTCCTACAATGAGCAGTTCTTC. This sequence encodes CASSLTGPLDSSYNEQFF.